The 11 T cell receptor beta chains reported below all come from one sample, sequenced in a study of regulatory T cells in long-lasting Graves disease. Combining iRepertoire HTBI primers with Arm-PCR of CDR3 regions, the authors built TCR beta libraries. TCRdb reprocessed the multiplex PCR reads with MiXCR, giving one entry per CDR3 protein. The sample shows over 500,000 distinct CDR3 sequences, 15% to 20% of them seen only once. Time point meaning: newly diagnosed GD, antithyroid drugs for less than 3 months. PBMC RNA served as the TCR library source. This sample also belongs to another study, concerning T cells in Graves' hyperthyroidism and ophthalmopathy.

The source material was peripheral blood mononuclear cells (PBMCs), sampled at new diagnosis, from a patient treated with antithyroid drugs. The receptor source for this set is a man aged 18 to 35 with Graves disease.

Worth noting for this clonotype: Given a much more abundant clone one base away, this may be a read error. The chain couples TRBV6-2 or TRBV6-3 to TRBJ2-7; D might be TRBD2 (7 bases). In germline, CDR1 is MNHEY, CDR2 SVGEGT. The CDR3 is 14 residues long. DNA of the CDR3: TGTGTCAGCATACGGGGGGCGAGCTCCTACGAGCAGTACTTC. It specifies CVSIRGASSYEQYF.

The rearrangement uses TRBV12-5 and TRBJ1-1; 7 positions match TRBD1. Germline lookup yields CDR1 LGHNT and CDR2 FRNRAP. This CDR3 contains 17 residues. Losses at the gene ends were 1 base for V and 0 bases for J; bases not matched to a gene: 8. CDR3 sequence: CASGLAEGAGMNTEAFF. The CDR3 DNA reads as TGTGCTAGTGGTTTGGCGGAGGGGGCAGGGATGAACACTGAAGCTTTCTTT.

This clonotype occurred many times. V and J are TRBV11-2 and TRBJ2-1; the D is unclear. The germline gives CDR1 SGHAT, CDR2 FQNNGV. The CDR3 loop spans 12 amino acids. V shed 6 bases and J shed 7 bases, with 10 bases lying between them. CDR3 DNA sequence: TGTGCCAGCAGTCCAGAGGAGAATGAGCAGTTCTTC. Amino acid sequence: CASSPEENEQFF.

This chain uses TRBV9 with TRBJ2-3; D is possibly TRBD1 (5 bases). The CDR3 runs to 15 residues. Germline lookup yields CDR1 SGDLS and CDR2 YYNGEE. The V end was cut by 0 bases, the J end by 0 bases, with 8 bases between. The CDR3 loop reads CASSVGTTSTDTQYF. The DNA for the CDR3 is TGTGCCAGCAGCGTAGGGACAACGAGCACAGATACGCAGTATTTT.

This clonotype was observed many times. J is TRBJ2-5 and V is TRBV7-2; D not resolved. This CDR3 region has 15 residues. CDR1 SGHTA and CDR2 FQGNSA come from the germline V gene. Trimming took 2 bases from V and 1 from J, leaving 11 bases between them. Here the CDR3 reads CASSLLLQLQETQYF. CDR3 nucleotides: TGTGCCAGCAGCTTACTCCTACAGCTCCAAGAGACCCAGTACTTC.

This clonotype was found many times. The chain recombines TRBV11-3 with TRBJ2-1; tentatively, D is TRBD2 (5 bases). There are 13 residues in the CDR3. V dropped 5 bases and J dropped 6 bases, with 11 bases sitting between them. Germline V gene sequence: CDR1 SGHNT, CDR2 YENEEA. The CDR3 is CASSLYTSNEQFF. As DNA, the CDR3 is TGTGCCAGCAGCCTCTACACTAGCAATGAGCAGTTCTTC.

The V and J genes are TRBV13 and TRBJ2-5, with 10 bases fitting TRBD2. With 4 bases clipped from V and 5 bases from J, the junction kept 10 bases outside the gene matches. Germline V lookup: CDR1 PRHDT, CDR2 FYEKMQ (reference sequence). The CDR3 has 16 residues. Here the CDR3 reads CASSSFGTSAKETQYF. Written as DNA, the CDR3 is TGTGCCAGCAGCTCCTTTGGGACTAGCGCCAAGGAGACCCAGTACTTC.

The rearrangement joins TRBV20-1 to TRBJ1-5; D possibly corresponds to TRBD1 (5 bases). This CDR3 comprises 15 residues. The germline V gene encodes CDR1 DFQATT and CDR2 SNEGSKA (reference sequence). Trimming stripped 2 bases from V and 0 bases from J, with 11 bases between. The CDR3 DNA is TGCAGTGCTAGATCTCCGGGGGATAGCAATCAGCCCCAGCATTTT. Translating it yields CSARSPGDSNQPQHF.

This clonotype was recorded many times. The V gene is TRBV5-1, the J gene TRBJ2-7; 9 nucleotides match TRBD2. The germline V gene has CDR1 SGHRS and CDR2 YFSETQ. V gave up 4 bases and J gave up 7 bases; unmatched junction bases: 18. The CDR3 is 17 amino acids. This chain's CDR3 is CASSGGGVAGATREQYF. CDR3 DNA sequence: TGCGCCAGCAGCGGGGGAGGGGTAGCGGGAGCCACAAGGGAGCAGTACTTC. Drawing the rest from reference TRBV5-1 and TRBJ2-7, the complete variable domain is KAGVTQTPRYLIKTRGQQVTLSCSPISGHRSVSWYQQTPGQGLQFLFEYFSETQRNKGNFPGRFSGRQFSNSRSEMNVSTLELGDSALYLCASSGGGVAGATREQYFGPGTRLTVT.

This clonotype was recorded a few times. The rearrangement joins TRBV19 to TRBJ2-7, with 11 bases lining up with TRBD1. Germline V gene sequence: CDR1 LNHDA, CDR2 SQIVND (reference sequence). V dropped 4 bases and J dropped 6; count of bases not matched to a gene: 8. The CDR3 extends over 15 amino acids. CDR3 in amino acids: CASSNSGQGAVEQYF. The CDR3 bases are TGTGCCAGTAGTAACTCCGGACAGGGGGCTGTCGAGCAGTACTTC.

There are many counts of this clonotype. The CDR3 protein is CSARSLAVLETQYF. In DNA form, the CDR3 reads TGCAGTGCTAGATCACTAGCGGTTTTAGAGACCCAGTACTTC. The chain joins TRBV20-1 to TRBJ2-5; 8 bases are a match to TRBD2. CDR1 is DFQATT and CDR2 is SNEGSKA in the germline V gene (reference sequence). The CDR3 has 14 amino acids. V lost 2 bases to trimming and J lost 4 bases; unmatched junction nucleotides: 6.